These 11 T cell receptor beta chains share one sample of origin, sequenced in a study of T-cell memory formation after mild COVID-19. MiXCR was run by TCRdb on the 5' RACE reads, yielding one entry per CDR3 protein. Of tens of thousands of distinct CDR3 sequences in the sample, roughly 13% are singletons; the top ten hold 31%. Material: PBMCs or a T cell subset sorted from them (not recorded which). All receptors come from an adult woman who had mild COVID-19 (a few samples of this study predate the infection). Cell type and time point are not known.

This chain uses TRBV11-3 with TRBJ2-2, with D tentatively TRBD2 (6 bases). V dropped 7 bases and J dropped 6 bases, with 18 bases sitting between them. This CDR3 has 15 amino acids. Germline V gene lookup returns CDR1 SGHNT and CDR2 YENEEA. The CDR3 reads CASTPGEIRAGELFF. CDR3 nucleotides: TGTGCCAGCACTCCGGGGGAGATACGCGCCGGGGAGCTGTTTTTT. Supplemented by reference TRBV11-3 and TRBJ2-2, the full variable domain reads EAGVVQSPRYKIIEKKQPVAFWCNPISGHNTLYWYLQNLGQGPELLIRYENEEAVDDSQLPKDRFSAERLKGVDSTLKIQPAELGDSAVYLCASTPGEIRAGELFFGEGSRLTVL.

This clonotype showed up just a few times. This chain uses TRBV29-1 with TRBJ1-2; unclear D gene. The germline V gene has CDR1 SQVTM and CDR2 ANQGSEA. The CDR3 has 11 residues. Trimming took off 7 bases at V and 6 bases at J, with 12 bases between the two ends. CDR3 sequence: CSARNGDGYTF. CDR3 nucleotides: TGCAGCGCGAGAAACGGGGATGGCTACACCTTC.

The gene calls are TRBV2 and TRBJ2-7; a weak D match, TRBD1 (5 bases). V was cut by 5 bases and J by 6 bases, with 11 bases left in between. The CDR3 has 12 residues. The germline V gene encodes CDR1 SNHLY and CDR2 FYNNEI. CDR3 nucleotide sequence: TGTGCCAGCAGTACCAGGGTGGCCGAGCAGTACTTC. Protein: CASSTRVAEQYF.

This clonotype was counted a few times. The chain uses TRBV5-1 and TRBJ2-7, with a possible D match to TRBD2 (6 bases). Germline CDR1 SGHRS, CDR2 YFSETQ. This CDR3 has 12 amino acids. V lost 4 bases and J lost 4, with 9 bases in between. Written as DNA, the CDR3 is TGCGCCAGCAGCCGGGGGTCATACGAGCAGTACTTC. Translating gives CASSRGSYEQYF.

The CDR3 DNA sequence: TGCGCCAGCAGCCCTGGACAAGAGCAGTACTTC. It translates to CASSPGQEQYF. The chain joins TRBV5-1 to TRBJ2-7, with a possible D match to TRBD1 (5 bases). This CDR3 has 11 amino acids. The germline gives CDR1 SGHRS, CDR2 YFSETQ. Trimming removed 4 bases from V and 7 bases from J, with 9 bases in between. The whole variable domain, filled in from reference TRBV5-1 and TRBJ2-7, reads KAGVTQTPRYLIKTRGQQVTLSCSPISGHRSVSWYQQTPGQGLQFLFEYFSETQRNKGNFPGRFSGRQFSNSRSEMNVSTLELGDSALYLCASSPGQEQYFGPGTRLTVT.

There are a few counts of this clonotype. The chain couples TRBV15 to TRBJ2-7; TRBD2 aligns across 8 bases. This CDR3 comprises 16 residues. V trimming: 4 bases; J trimming: 0 bases; junction bases outside the gene matches: 8. Per germline, CDR1 LNHNV and CDR2 YYDKDF (reference sequence). CDR3 in amino acids: CATSTNTGGDSYEQYF. The CDR3 DNA sequence: TGTGCCACCAGCACTAATACGGGGGGGGACTCCTACGAGCAGTACTTC.

This chain uses TRBV4-2 with TRBJ2-7, with 8 bases matching TRBD2. Germline V lookup: CDR1 LGHNA, CDR2 YNFKEQ. The CDR3 loop spans 16 amino acids. Trimming at V came to 4 bases and at J to 6 bases, leaving 14 bases not matched to a gene. CDR3: CASSPTLSGSPSEQYF. The CDR3 DNA is TGTGCCAGCAGCCCGACCCTAAGCGGGAGCCCTTCCGAGCAGTACTTC.

This clonotype has a handful of counts. The chain has TRBV11-2 and TRBJ1-1; weak D call: TRBD1 (5 bases). Germline V gene data show CDR1 as SGHAT and CDR2 as FQNNGV. V lost 1 base and J lost 4, with 10 bases in between. The CDR3 runs 14 residues. For the CDR3, the DNA is TGTGCCAGCAGCTTAGTTTCGGGGGGCACTGAAGCTTTCTTT. It encodes CASSLVSGGTEAFF.

This clonotype was recorded a few times. This chain links TRBV7-9 with TRBJ2-1; weak D call: TRBD1 (7 bases). Germline V gene lookup returns CDR1 SEHNR and CDR2 FQNEAQ (reference sequence). The CDR3 length is 16 residues. With 4 bases removed from V and 3 bases from J, the gap between germline ends came to 16 bases. The CDR3 is CASSSSQGRNYNEQFF. The CDR3 nucleotides are TGTGCCAGCAGCTCGTCACAGGGGAGGAACTACAATGAGCAGTTCTTC.

The genes are TRBV12-3 or TRBV12-4 and TRBJ1-5; no firm D call. Trimming left V 2 bases short and J 5 bases short, with 7 bases between. This CDR3 comprises 13 residues. Here the CDR3 reads CASSLSGHQPQHF. The CDR3 nucleotides are TGTGCCAGCAGTTTATCAGGACATCAGCCCCAGCATTTT.

This clonotype was found a few times. The chain combines TRBV20-1 with TRBJ2-7; D is perhaps TRBD1 or TRBD2 (6 bases each). The length of the CDR3 is 12 residues. Per the germline V gene, CDR1 is DFQATT and CDR2 is SNEGSKA (reference sequence). V was pared by 7 bases and J by 3 bases, with 13 bases between. DNA of the CDR3: TGCAGTGGGCTAGGGGGGAGCTACGAGCAGTACTTC. It translates to CSGLGGSYEQYF.